Listed here are 23 T cell receptor beta chains from one sample, sequenced in a study of siplizumab effects on memory and regulatory T cells. Data came from immunoSEQ multiplex PCR; TCRdb stores just in-frame clones and leaves some out. The sample consists of about 80,000 clones, 95% of them appearing once. The source material was CD8+ T cells sorted from blood. The receptors originated from a human donor in good health.

This clone appeared a single time. V gene TRBV27 combines with J gene TRBJ1-2, with D uncertain. The V end lost 2 bases, the J end lost 0 bases, and 7 bases lay between the germline ends. The CDR3 runs to 14 residues. CDR1 MNHEY and CDR2 SMNVEV come from the germline V gene (reference sequence). CDR3 DNA sequence: TGTGCCAGCAGTTTAAGGGCGCCTAACTATGGCTACACCTTC. Protein sequence: CASSLRAPNYGYTF.

The chain is built from TRBV4-2 and TRBJ1-6; 7 bases map to TRBD1. Germline V gene data show CDR1 as LGHNA and CDR2 as YNFKEQ. The trim removed 5 bases at V and 7 bases at J, leaving 5 bases unmatched. The CDR3 covers 14 residues. The CDR3 coding sequence is TGTGCCAGCAGCGAGGGACAGTCAAATTCACCCCTCCACTTT. Protein sequence: CASSEGQSNSPLHF.

This clone was counted a single time. The J gene is TRBJ2-2, the V gene TRBV27, with a tentative D call TRBD2 (6 bases). V lost 3 bases and J lost 7, with 6 bases in between. The CDR3 consists of 12 residues. CDR1 is MNHEY, CDR2 SMNVEV, per germline (reference sequence). CDR3 residues: CASSLGGGELFF. The CDR3 DNA sequence: TGTGCCAGCAGTTTGGGGGGCGGGGAGCTGTTTTTT.

This chain joins TRBV27 and TRBJ2-1; the match to TRBD1 covers 7 bases. CDR3 size: 14 residues. J gave up 5 bases and V 10 bases, and 11 bases lay outside the gene matches. Germline-derived CDR1 and CDR2 are MNHEY and SMNVEV (reference sequence). The CDR3 DNA reads TGTGCCACCAATCCGACAGGGTTTAACAATGAGCAGTTCTTC. Encoded protein: CATNPTGFNNEQFF.

V usage is TRBV21-1 and J usage is TRBJ2-1. TRBV21-1 is tagged as a pseudogene. The CDR3 totals 14 residues. This chain's CDR3 is CASKFGNSYNEQFF. In nucleotides, the CDR3 is TGTGCCAGCAAATTTGGTAACTCCTACAATGAGCAGTTCTTC.

The rearrangement joins TRBV2 to TRBJ2-7; 7 positions agree with TRBD1. The ends lost 8 bases at V and 3 bases at J; junction bases unmatched: 10. Germline CDR1 is SNHLY and CDR2 is FYNNEI. This CDR3 has 14 residues. The CDR3 region has the DNA TGTGCCAGCCTTTCCGGGACAGAAGACTACGAGCAGTACTTC. Translating it yields CASLSGTEDYEQYF.

The rearrangement joins TRBV28 to TRBJ1-5, with unresolved D. The germline V and J ends were trimmed by 1 base and 2 bases, with 6 bases remaining between them. The CDR3 consists of 14 residues. CDR1 is MDHEN, CDR2 SYDVKM, per germline. CDR3 DNA: TGTGCCAGCAGTTTATCCGGGGGCAATCAGCCCCAGCATTTT. Translated: CASSLSGGNQPQHF.

The chain carries TRBV27 and TRBJ2-5; a weak D match, TRBD1 (6 bases). The V end was cut by 5 bases, the J end by 5 bases, with 18 bases between. The germline CDR1 and CDR2 sequences are MNHEY and SMNVEV (reference sequence). This CDR3 region has 15 residues. In DNA form, the CDR3 reads TGTGCCAGCAGTAAAACCCGAGGGCAGGGGGAGACCCAGTACTTC. Amino acid sequence: CASSKTRGQGETQYF.

V and J are TRBV29-1 and TRBJ2-3; maybe TRBD2 (5 bases). Germline CDR1 and CDR2: SQVTM and ANQGSEA. The CDR3 is made up of 14 amino acids. With 3 bases removed from V and 2 bases from J, the gap between germline ends came to 12 bases. The CDR3 DNA is TGCAGCGTTGACAGCGGAAGATACACAGATACGCAGTATTTT. This encodes CSVDSGRYTDTQYF.

The chain uses TRBV18 and TRBJ2-3; D unresolved. CDR3 length equals 12 residues. Germline V CDR1 and CDR2: KGHSH, LQKENI. Deletions cut 6 bases from V and 3 bases from J, with 7 bases between. This chain's CDR3 is CASSDGTDTQYF. Here the CDR3 DNA reads TGTGCCAGCTCGGACGGGACAGATACGCAGTATTTT.

The chain is built from TRBV6-5 and TRBJ1-2; D ambiguous. Per germline, CDR1 MNHEY and CDR2 SVGAGI. This CDR3 region has 13 residues. Trimming stripped 0 bases from V and 8 bases from J, with 10 bases between. CDR3 in DNA: TGTGCCAGCAGTTACTCTTTGGGGTTGGGCTACACCTTC. Protein sequence: CASSYSLGLGYTF.

This chain connects TRBV19 to TRBJ2-5; 7 nucleotides agree with TRBD2. Germline V lookup: CDR1 LNHDA, CDR2 SQIVND (reference sequence). With 7 bases clipped from V and 4 bases from J, the junction kept 9 bases outside the gene matches. CDR3 size: 14 residues. CDR3 sequence reads: CASNHGGGLETQYF. In nucleotides, the CDR3 is TGTGCCAGTAATCACGGGGGAGGGTTAGAGACCCAGTACTTC.

The chain recombines TRBV7-6 with TRBJ2-2; D may be TRBD2 (6 bases). CDR3 length equals 14 residues. CDR1 is SGHVS and CDR2 is FNYEAQ in the germline V gene. V was pared by 1 base and J by 4 bases, with 7 bases between. The CDR3 loop is CASSLGGATGELFF. Written as DNA, the CDR3 is TGTGCCAGCAGCTTAGGCGGGGCCACCGGGGAGCTGTTTTTT. The full variable domain, completed using reference TRBV7-6 and TRBJ2-2, is GAGVSQSPRYKVTKRGQDVALRCDPISGHVSLYWYRQALGQGPEFLTYFNYEAQQDKSGLPNDRFSAERPEGSISTLTIQRTEQRDSAMYRCASSLGGATGELFFGEGSRLTVL.

The chain uses TRBV2 and TRBJ1-4; maybe TRBD1 (5 bases). This CDR3 comprises 15 residues. Germline values: CDR1 SNHLY, CDR2 FYNNEI. V lost 0 bases, J lost 8 bases, and 13 bases lay in between. CDR3 bases: TGTGCCAGCAGTGAAGCTCCGGCGGGGGGAGAAAAACTGTTTTTT. It yields the protein CASSEAPAGGEKLFF.

The chain recombines TRBV9 with TRBJ2-2, with D maybe TRBD1 (6 bases). The V gene lost 0 bases and the J gene lost 4 bases, with 13 bases spanning the gap. CDR1 is SGDLS, CDR2 YYNGEE, per germline. The CDR3 is 16 amino acids. CDR3 bases: TGTGCCAGCAGCGTAGAACAGGGCTGGGTCACCGGGGAGCTGTTTTTT. Residues: CASSVEQGWVTGELFF.

The V call is TRBV29-1, the J call TRBJ2-7, with D possibly being TRBD2 (6 bases). The germline gives CDR1 SQVTM, CDR2 ANQGSEA. V gave up 4 bases and J gave up 0 bases, with 13 bases separating them. CDR3 length equals 14 residues. CDR3 amino acids: CSVVRTKFSYEQYF. In DNA form, the CDR3 reads TGCAGCGTTGTTAGGACTAAATTCTCCTACGAGCAGTACTTC.

The V and J genes are TRBV7-8 and TRBJ2-7; D unresolved. Trimming removed 5 bases from V and 5 bases from J, with 7 bases in between. From germline, CDR1 is SGHVS and CDR2 FQNEAQ. This CDR3 region has 11 residues. DNA of the CDR3: TGTGCCAGCAGCACGCGAGACGAGCAGTACTTC. Translating it yields CASSTRDEQYF.

V and J are TRBV7-6 and TRBJ2-7; D is tentatively TRBD1 or TRBD2 (5 bases each). This CDR3 comprises 13 residues. Germline CDR1 is SGHVS and CDR2 is FNYEAQ. The V end was cut by 8 bases, the J end by 2 bases, with 13 bases between. As DNA, the CDR3 is TGTGCCAGCGGAAGGGACGAAACCTACGAGCAGTACTTC. The encoded protein is CASGRDETYEQYF.

This clone was recorded once. One end of the junction varies from germline; a read error may be responsible. The rearrangement links TRBV7-7 to TRBJ1-4; weak D call: TRBD1 (5 bases). Looked up from germline, CDR1 is SSHAT and CDR2 is FNYEAQ (reference sequence). The CDR3 is 15 amino acids. CDR3 bases: TGTGCTAGCAGCTTAGGTGGGGCGACGGGCGAAAAACTGTTTTTT. Protein: CASSLGGATGEKLFF.

V and J are TRBV19 and TRBJ2-1, with 7 bases aligning to TRBD2. V was pared by 5 bases and J by 9 bases, with 13 bases of the junction left unmatched. The CDR3 is made up of 15 amino acids. Germline assignment: CDR1 LNHDA and CDR2 SQIVND (reference sequence). The CDR3 sequence: CASSPDGAGVIEQFF. The CDR3 DNA sequence: TGTGCCAGTAGTCCCGACGGCGCGGGAGTTATTGAGCAGTTCTTC.

By share of the sample, this clone is medium-sized (0.01 to 0.1%). The V and J genes are TRBV28 and TRBJ2-7; 8 positions agree with TRBD1. The CDR3 has 14 amino acids. Germline assignment: CDR1 MDHEN and CDR2 SYDVKM. V was pared by 6 bases and J by 3 bases, with 7 bases of the junction left unmatched. The CDR3 protein is CASSSGQASYEQYF. In DNA form, the CDR3 reads TGTGCCAGCAGCTCGGGACAGGCAAGCTACGAGCAGTACTTC.

V and J are TRBV6-1 and TRBJ2-7; 11 bases match TRBD1. The CDR3 is 14 residues long. Trimming at V came to 6 bases and at J to 4 bases, leaving 5 bases not matched to a gene. Germline V CDR1 and CDR2: MNHNS, SASEGT. CDR3 amino acids: CASSAGQGGYEQYF. Here the CDR3 DNA reads TGTGCCAGCAGCGCGGGACAGGGGGGGTACGAGCAGTACTTC.

The rearrangement joins TRBV9 to TRBJ2-3; TRBD2 matches at 7 bases. There are 16 residues in the CDR3. V shed 0 bases, J shed 3 bases, and the junction held 7 bases outside the gene matches. Germline V gene data show CDR1 as SGDLS and CDR2 as YYNGEE. In nucleotides, the CDR3 is TGTGCCAGCAGCGTAGAAGTGGGAGCGGGGACAGATACGCAGTATTTT. It encodes CASSVEVGAGTDTQYF.